These 21 T cell receptor beta chains were all obtained from the same sample, sequenced in a study of shared clonotypes between healthy human individuals. Sequencing was performed with immunoSEQ multiplex PCR; in TCRdb, only in-frame clones are kept and a portion is missing. This sample has around 600,000 clones, with 95% to 98% found just once. The naive CD8 subset, CD45RO-negative cells positively selected for CCR7, excluded terminally differentiated effector memory CD45RA+ cells. Sequencing was performed on naive CD8+ T cells sorted from blood. These receptors all come from a man aged 25-40 years in good health.

In the case of this clone: Different DNA sequences within this sample yield the same CDR3. The chain uses TRBV27 and TRBJ2-7; D could derive from TRBD1 or TRBD2 (5 bases each). The CDR3 sequence is 12 residues long. CDR1 is MNHEY and CDR2 is SMNVEV in the germline V gene (reference sequence). Between the trimmed V and J ends, which lost 0 bases and 6 bases, there was a span of 6 bases. The CDR3 is CASSLSGREQYF. The CDR3, as DNA: TGTGCCAGCAGTTTATCGGGACGCGAGCAGTACTTC.

The chain joins TRBV28 to TRBJ2-1, with 10 bases identical to TRBD2. The germline CDR1 and CDR2 sequences are MDHEN and SYDVKM. The CDR3 is made up of 14 amino acids. The V gene end was trimmed by 2 bases and the J gene end by 9 bases; junction bases not matched to a gene: 4. The CDR3 loop reads CASSLTSGIVEQFF. CDR3 DNA sequence: TGTGCCAGCAGTTTAACTAGCGGGATCGTTGAGCAGTTCTTC.

This chain joins TRBV6-6 and TRBJ2-3; D is perhaps TRBD2 (5 bases). Trimming removed 4 bases at V and 1 base at J, with 15 bases between. Germline V gives CDR1 MNHNY, CDR2 SVGAGI (reference sequence). This CDR3 is built from 16 residues. The CDR3 region is CASSLTPSGRTDTQYF. The CDR3 DNA sequence: TGTGCCAGCAGTTTAACCCCGAGCGGTCGCACAGATACGCAGTATTTT.

A word on this clone: Distinct nucleotide sequences in the sample also encode this CDR3. The CDR3 spells CASSSTDTQYF. CDR3 DNA sequence: TGTGCCAGCAGCTCAACAGATACGCAGTATTTT. The V call is TRBV7-9, the J call TRBJ2-3; no clear D gene. V shed 4 bases and J shed 3 bases, with 2 bases lying between them. CDR1 and CDR2 from the germline V gene are SEHNR and FQNEAQ (reference sequence). The CDR3 runs to 11 residues.

The chain recombines TRBV7-9 with TRBJ1-1; 7 positions agree with TRBD1. Per the germline V gene, CDR1 is SEHNR and CDR2 is FQNEAQ (reference sequence). The CDR3 loop spans 15 amino acids. V trimming: 3 bases; J trimming: 1 base; junction bases outside the gene matches: 5. Written as DNA, the CDR3 is TGTGCCAGCAGCTTGCCGACAGGGAGGAACACTGAAGCTTTCTTT. It is translated as CASSLPTGRNTEAFF.

The chain carries TRBV28 and TRBJ2-5, with 14 bases that match TRBD2. With V trimmed by 8 bases and J by 5 bases, 10 bases remained unmatched. The CDR3 consists of 16 residues. Germline values: CDR1 MDHEN, CDR2 SYDVKM. The CDR3, as DNA: TGTGCCAGCGAGTCCGGGACTAGCGGGAGTGCGGAGACCCAGTACTTC. Translated, it gives CASESGTSGSAETQYF. The variable domain in full, with the rest retrieved from reference TRBV28 and TRBJ2-5, is DVKVTQSSRYLVKRTGEKVFLECVQDMDHENMFWYRQDPGLGLRLIYFSYDVKMKEKGDIPEGYSVSREKKERFSLILESASTNQTSMYLCASESGTSGSAETQYFGPGTRLLVL.

The chain recombines TRBV6-1 with TRBJ2-7, with 11 positions matching TRBD2. This CDR3 has 15 residues. Germline V gives CDR1 MNHNS, CDR2 SASEGT. J gave up 3 bases and V 5 bases, and 6 bases lay outside the gene matches. CDR3 sequence reads: CASSFEGTSGYEQYF. CDR3 sequence (DNA): TGTGCCAGCAGTTTCGAGGGGACTAGCGGCTACGAGCAGTACTTC.

The chain employs TRBV15 and TRBJ2-1; no clear D. Trimming took off 3 bases at V and 6 bases at J, with 6 bases between the two ends. Per the germline V gene, CDR1 is LNHNV and CDR2 is YYDKDF (reference sequence). CDR3 length: 12 residues. CDR3: CATSRGINEQFF. The DNA for the CDR3 is TGTGCCACCAGCAGGGGGATCAATGAGCAGTTCTTC.

The chain joins TRBV11-2 to TRBJ2-4; a possible D gene is TRBD1 (5 bases). Trimming left V 1 base short and J 0 bases short, with 10 bases between. CDR3 length: 16 residues. CDR1 and CDR2 from the germline V gene are SGHAT and FQNNGV. The CDR3 nucleotides are TGTGCCAGCAGCTTAGCAGGGTCCCTAGCCAAAAACATTCAGTACTTC. This translates into CASSLAGSLAKNIQYF.

With regard to this clone: Other DNA sequences in this specimen translate into the identical CDR3. V and J are TRBV29-1 and TRBJ2-5; D possibly matches TRBD1 or TRBD2 (5 bases each). The germline V and J ends were trimmed by 4 bases and 5 bases, with 11 bases remaining between them. Looked up from germline, CDR1 is SQVTM and CDR2 is ANQGSEA. The CDR3 loop spans 12 amino acids. CDR3 in amino acids: CSVAGTGETQYF. As DNA, the CDR3 is TGCAGCGTTGCAGGGACCGGCGAGACCCAGTACTTC.

The chain is built from TRBV4-1 and TRBJ2-1; D is unclear. The CDR3 is 15 amino acids. V gave up 1 base and J gave up 3 bases, with 10 bases separating them. The germline CDR1 and CDR2 sequences are MGHRA and YSYEKL. CDR3 loop: CASSQGTWDYNEQFF. The CDR3 region has the DNA TGCGCCAGCAGCCAAGGGACCTGGGACTACAATGAGCAGTTCTTC.

The chain has TRBV7-3 and TRBJ1-2; maybe TRBD1 (6 bases). The CDR3 loop spans 15 amino acids. Trimming pared 5 bases from V and 0 bases from J, leaving 13 bases between. Germline CDR1 is SGHTA and CDR2 is FQGTGA. In DNA, the CDR3 is TGTGCCAGCAGCCCCGGGGGCCTCGCTAACTATGGCTACACCTTC. This encodes CASSPGGLANYGYTF.

V usage is TRBV10-3 and J usage is TRBJ1-1; no reliable D call. Germline CDR1 is ENHRY and CDR2 is SYGVKD. The CDR3 loop spans 14 amino acids. V dropped 0 bases and J dropped 5 bases, with 10 bases sitting between them. The CDR3 spells CAISESRDLTEAFF. The CDR3 DNA is TGTGCCATCAGTGAGTCCCGGGATTTGACTGAAGCTTTCTTT.

The chain carries TRBV7-9 and TRBJ1-1; D perhaps matches TRBD1 (5 bases). This CDR3 region has 16 residues. Germline CDR1 SEHNR, CDR2 FQNEAQ (reference sequence). V lost 1 base and J lost 5, with 17 bases in between. Written as DNA, the CDR3 is TGTGCCAGCAGCTTAGATTCTCGGGGGTGGATAACTGAAGCTTTCTTT. Translated, it gives CASSLDSRGWITEAFF.

The V call is TRBV29-1, the J call TRBJ2-1; 7 bases are a match to TRBD2. V lost 1 base and J lost 0; bases outside the gene matches: 0. Germline-derived CDR1 and CDR2 are SQVTM and ANQGSEA. This CDR3 is built from 14 residues. The CDR3 DNA is TGCAGCGTTGAAGGCGGGGGCTCCTACAATGAGCAGTTCTTC. Protein sequence: CSVEGGGSYNEQFF.

This chain links TRBV2 with TRBJ2-1; 11 bases line up with TRBD2. The CDR3 extends over 21 amino acids. CDR1 and CDR2 (germline): SNHLY, FYNNEI. The ends lost 3 bases at V and 0 bases at J; junction bases unmatched: 16. CDR3 nucleotides: TGTGCCAGCAGTGACAGTTTGACTAGCGGGACCGCTCTGATCTCCTACAATGAGCAGTTCTTC. Its protein is CASSDSLTSGTALISYNEQFF.

The chain links TRBV7-6 to TRBJ2-2, with D perhaps TRBD2 (5 bases). The CDR3 is made up of 14 amino acids. The V end was cut by 0 bases, the J end by 6 bases, with 8 bases between. From germline, CDR1 is SGHVS and CDR2 FNYEAQ. The CDR3 reads CASSLAGDAGELFF. The DNA for the CDR3 is TGTGCCAGCAGCTTAGCGGGAGACGCCGGGGAGCTGTTTTTT. Complete variable domain (other parts from reference TRBV7-6 and TRBJ2-2): GAGVSQSPRYKVTKRGQDVALRCDPISGHVSLYWYRQALGQGPEFLTYFNYEAQQDKSGLPNDRFSAERPEGSISTLTIQRTEQRDSAMYRCASSLAGDAGELFFGEGSRLTVL.

The V gene is TRBV4-1, the J gene TRBJ2-1, with 10 bases that match TRBD2. This CDR3 comprises 16 residues. Per the germline V gene, CDR1 is MGHRA and CDR2 is YSYEKL. Germline trimming cut 3 bases from V and 5 bases from J; bases unmatched to any gene: 7. The CDR3 region has the DNA TGCGCCAGCAGCCACCCACTAGCGGGAATCGACAATGAGCAGTTCTTC. Translated: CASSHPLAGIDNEQFF.

A word on this clone: At the DNA level, this CDR3 is encoded by other sequences in the same sample as well. The CDR3 sequence is CSVGGGSYEQYF. The CDR3 region has the DNA TGCAGCGTGGGAGGGGGGTCCTACGAGCAGTACTTC. The rearrangement uses TRBV29-1 and TRBJ2-7; tentatively, D is TRBD2 (7 bases). The CDR3 loop spans 12 amino acids. The germline V gene has CDR1 SQVTM and CDR2 ANQGSEA. Trimming took off 6 bases at V and 1 base at J, with 10 bases between the two ends.

V gene TRBV27 combines with J gene TRBJ2-5; a possible D gene is TRBD1 (5 bases). The V end was cut by 2 bases, the J end by 0 bases, with 10 bases between. The CDR3 is 15 residues long. Per germline, CDR1 MNHEY and CDR2 SMNVEV (reference sequence). CDR3: CASSLGRTYQETQYF. The CDR3 bases are TGTGCCAGCAGTTTAGGCAGGACATACCAAGAGACCCAGTACTTC.

The chain links TRBV11-3 to TRBJ2-2; D might be TRBD1 (6 bases). Germline loops: CDR1 SGHNT, CDR2 YENEEA. Trimming removed 5 bases from V and 5 bases from J, with 24 bases in between. The CDR3 consists of 18 residues. CDR3 sequence: CASSPRSGATIGTGELFF. Here the CDR3 DNA reads TGTGCCAGCAGCCCTCGTTCAGGGGCAACGATCGGGACCGGGGAGCTGTTTTTT.